The rows below give T cell receptor beta chains drawn from one sample of a study of shared clonotypes between healthy human individuals. Some clones are missing from TCRdb's copy, which holds only in-frame ones; the method was immunoSEQ multiplex PCR. This sample yields over 2,000,000 clones, of which about 94% are seen a single time; more than 1.5% belongs to the top ten. Sequenced input: naive CD8+ T cells from PBMCs. The receptors originated from a man younger than 35 in good health. Some clones in this sample may be carry-over from other donors' samples. Both conserved end residues are part of each CDR3. The order of the fields is V gene, clone size, D gene, J gene, CDR3 protein, CDR3 DNA. A D gene is named only where the DNA matches it firmly. Clone size, where shown, is once, few, many, or a class for clones that have expanded.

TRBV6-1	.	.	TRBJ2-7	CASSALGASYEQYF	TGTGCCAGCAGCGCTCTGGGGGCTTCCTACGAGCAGTACTTC
TRBV9	.	TRBD1	TRBJ1-4	CASSQNQGGKNEKLFF	TGTGCCAGCAGCCAGAACCAGGGGGGGAAAAATGAAAAACTGTTTTTT
TRBV19	.	.	TRBJ2-7	CASKEGGSSYEQYF	TGTGCCAGTAAGGAAGGCGGCAGCTCCTACGAGCAGTACTTC
TRBV7-2	.	.	TRBJ2-1	CASSPTYNEQFF	TGTGCCAGCAGCCCAACCTACAATGAGCAGTTCTTC
TRBV23-1	once	.	TRBJ2-1	CASSQSFRYNEQFF	TGCGCCAGCAGTCAATCGTTCCGATACAATGAGCAGTTCTTC
TRBV10-3	.	.	TRBJ1-1	CAISDRDSTEAFF	TGTGCCATCAGTGACAGGGACTCCACTGAAGCTTTCTTT
TRBV11-2	.	.	TRBJ2-7	CASNNPTGGTGTYEQYF	TGTGCCAGCAACAACCCTACGGGGGGGACAGGGACCTACGAGCAGTACTTC
TRBV13	.	.	TRBJ2-7	CASSPDGSYEQYF	TGTGCCAGCAGCCCGGACGGCTCCTACGAGCAGTACTTC
TRBV4-2	.	TRBD2	TRBJ2-4	CASSPAGGRDIQYF	TGTGCCAGCAGCCCCGCGGGGGGTAGGGACATTCAGTACTTC
TRBV7-8	.	.	TRBJ2-6	CASSHLTGSGANVLTF	TGTGCCAGCAGCCACTTAACAGGGAGCGGGGCCAACGTCCTGACTTTC
TRBV4-1	.	TRBD2	TRBJ2-2	CASSQDTLAGGYTGELFF	TGCGCCAGCAGCCAAGATACTCTAGCGGGAGGATACACCGGGGAGCTGTTTTTT
TRBV7-3	.	TRBD2	TRBJ2-1	CASSFGTSGYNEQFF	TGTGCCAGCAGCTTTGGGACTAGCGGGTATAATGAGCAGTTCTTC
TRBV27	.	TRBD2	TRBJ2-1	CASAGLADNEQFF	TGTGCCAGCGCGGGACTAGCGGACAATGAGCAGTTCTTC
TRBV6-5	.	.	TRBJ1-3	CASSPPSSGNTIYF	TGTGCCAGCAGCCCTCCTAGCTCTGGAAACACCATATATTTT
TRBV6-5	.	TRBD1	TRBJ2-5	CASTGGRGETQYF	TGTGCCAGCACAGGGGGCCGAGGAGAGACCCAGTACTTC
TRBV7-9	.	.	TRBJ1-1	CASSLAKGRGGTEAFF	TGTGCCAGCAGCTTAGCGAAGGGGCGGGGGGGCACTGAAGCTTTCTTT
TRBV6-5	.	.	TRBJ2-1	CASSTWRGSYNEQFF	TGTGCCAGCAGTACCTGGAGGGGGTCCTACAATGAGCAGTTCTTC
TRBV7-9	.	.	TRBJ2-7	CASSPPNRGLGEQYF	TGTGCCAGCAGCCCTCCTAATAGGGGCTTGGGCGAGCAGTACTTC
TRBV7-8	.	.	TRBJ1-1	CASSLGAGRDTEAFF	TGTGCCAGCAGCTTAGGAGCAGGGCGGGACACTGAAGCTTTCTTT
TRBV5-5	.	TRBD1	TRBJ2-2	CASSWGAGTGFATGELFF	TGTGCCAGCAGCTGGGGTGCCGGGACAGGGTTCGCCACCGGGGAGCTGTTTTTT
TRBV6-5	.	.	TRBJ2-7	CASSYTQRLLPYEQYF	TGTGCCAGCAGTTACACCCAGCGGCTACTCCCCTACGAGCAGTACTTC
TRBV9	.	.	TRBJ2-2	CASSVAVSPPSSSTGELFF	TGTGCCAGCAGCGTAGCAGTCAGTCCACCAAGCTCGAGCACCGGGGAGCTGTTTTTT